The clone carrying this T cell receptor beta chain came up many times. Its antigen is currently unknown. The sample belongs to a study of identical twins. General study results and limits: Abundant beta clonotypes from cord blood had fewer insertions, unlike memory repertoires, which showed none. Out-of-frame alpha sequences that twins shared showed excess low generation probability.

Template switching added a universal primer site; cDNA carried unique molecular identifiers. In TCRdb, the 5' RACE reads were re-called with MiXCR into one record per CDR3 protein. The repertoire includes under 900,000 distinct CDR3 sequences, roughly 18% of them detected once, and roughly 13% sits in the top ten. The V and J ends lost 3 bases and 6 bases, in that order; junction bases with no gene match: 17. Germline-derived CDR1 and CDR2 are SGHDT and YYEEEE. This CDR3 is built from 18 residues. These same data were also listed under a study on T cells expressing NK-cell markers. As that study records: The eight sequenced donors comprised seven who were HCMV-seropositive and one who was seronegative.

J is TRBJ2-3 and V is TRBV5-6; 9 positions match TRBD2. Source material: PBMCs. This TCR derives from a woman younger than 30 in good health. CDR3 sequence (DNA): TGTGCCAGCAGCTCCACGCAGGCGGGAGGGCCCGCCTCGGATACGCAGTATTTT. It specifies CASSSTQAGGPASDTQYF.